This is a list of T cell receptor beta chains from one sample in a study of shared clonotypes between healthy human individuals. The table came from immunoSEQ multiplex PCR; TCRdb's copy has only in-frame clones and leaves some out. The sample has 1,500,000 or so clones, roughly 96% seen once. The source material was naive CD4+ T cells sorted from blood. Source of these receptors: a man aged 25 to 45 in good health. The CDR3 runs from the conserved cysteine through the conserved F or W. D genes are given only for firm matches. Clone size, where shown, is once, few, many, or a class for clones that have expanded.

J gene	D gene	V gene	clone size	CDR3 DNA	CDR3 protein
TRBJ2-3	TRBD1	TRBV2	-	TGTGCCAGCAGTGTAGGACAGGGCACAGATACGCAGTATTTT	CASSVGQGTDTQYF
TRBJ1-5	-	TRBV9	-	TGTGCCAGCAGCGCAGGGGCCAATCAGCCCCAGCATTTT	CASSAGANQPQHF
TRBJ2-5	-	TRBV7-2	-	TGTGCCAGCAGCTCCCCAGCTAGTGGGTTTTTGACCCAGTACTTC	CASSSPASGFLTQYF
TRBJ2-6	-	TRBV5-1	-	TGCGCCAGCAGCCGAAACTCTGGGGCCAACGTCCTGACTTTC	CASSRNSGANVLTF
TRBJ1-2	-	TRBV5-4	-	TGTGCCAGCAGCTTGAGGGGGTTCTATGGCTACACCTTC	CASSLRGFYGYTF
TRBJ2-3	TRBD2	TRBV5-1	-	TGCGCCAGCAGCTACGGGGGGGCAGATACGCAGTATTTT	CASSYGGADTQYF
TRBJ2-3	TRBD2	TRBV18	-	TGTGCCAGCTCAGAACTATCTAGCGGTCAAAACACAGATACGCAGTATTTT	CASSELSSGQNTDTQYF
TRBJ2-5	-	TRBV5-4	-	TGTGCCAGCAGCTTGGTTGGCGGAGGGATAAAAAAAGAGACCCAGTACTTC	CASSLVGGGIKKETQYF
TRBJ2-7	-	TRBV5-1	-	TGCGCCAGCAGCTTGGACTTCGCCAACTACGAGCAGTACTTC	CASSLDFANYEQYF
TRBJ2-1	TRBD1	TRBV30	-	TGTGCCTGGGCACAGGGGTATGAGCAGTTCTTC	CAWAQGYEQFF
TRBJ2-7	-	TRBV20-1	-	TGCAGTGCTCCCAGGACGGCCGAGCAGTACTTC	CSAPRTAEQYF
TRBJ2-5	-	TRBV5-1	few	TGCGCCAGCAGCATAGAAGAGACCCAGTACTTC	CASSIEETQYF
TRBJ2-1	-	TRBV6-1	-	TGTGCCAGCAGTGAAGGACGGGTAGAGCAGTTCTTC	CASSEGRVEQFF
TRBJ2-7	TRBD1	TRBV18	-	TGTGCCAGCTCAAACCGGGACAGCAACGAGCAGTACTTC	CASSNRDSNEQYF
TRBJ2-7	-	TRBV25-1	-	TGTGCCAGCAGTGAACCGGCCCTCTACGAGCAGTACTTC	CASSEPALYEQYF
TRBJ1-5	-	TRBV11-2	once	TGTGCCAGCAGCTTAGACTGGGCGGGCAATCAGCCCCAGCATTTT	CASSLDWAGNQPQHF
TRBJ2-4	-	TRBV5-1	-	TGCGCCAGCAGCTTGGACCCCGTGGGGAGCGGGAACATTCAGTACTTC	CASSLDPVGSGNIQYF
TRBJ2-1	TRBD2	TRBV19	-	TGTGCCAGTAGTATCCCTCTCTGGCGGGAGGGTAAAGATGAGCAGTTCTTC	CASSIPLWREGKDEQFF
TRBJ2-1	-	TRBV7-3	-	TGTGCCAGCAGCCTCCGTGGGATCACCTACAATGAGCAGTTCTTC	CASSLRGITYNEQFF
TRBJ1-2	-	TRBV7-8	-	TGTGCCAGCAGCTCCGGAAATCCCAGCTATGGCTACACCTTC	CASSSGNPSYGYTF
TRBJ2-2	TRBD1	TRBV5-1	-	TGCGCCAGCAGCACTCACTCCGGGACAGGGGTGGCCGGGGAGCTGTTTTTT	CASSTHSGTGVAGELFF
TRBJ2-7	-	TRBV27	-	TGTGCCAGCGGGACACCCGATTCCTACGAGCAGTACTTC	CASGTPDSYEQYF
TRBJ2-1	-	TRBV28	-	TGTGCCAGCAGTTTTAGTGAGGGGTACGTCAATGAGCAGTTCTTC	CASSFSEGYVNEQFF
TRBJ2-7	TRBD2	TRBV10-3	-	TGTGCCATCCAACGAAGACTAGCGGACGAGCAGTACTTC	CAIQRRLADEQYF
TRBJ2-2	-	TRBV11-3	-	TGTGCTAGTCAGGGGGGGAACACCGGGGAGCTGTTTTTT	CASQGGNTGELFF
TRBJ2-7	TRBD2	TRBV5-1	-	TGCGCCAGCAGCTTGGGAACTAGCGGGAGGGCCTCAGCCTACGAGCAGTACTTC	CASSLGTSGRASAYEQYF
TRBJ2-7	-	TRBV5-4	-	TGTGCCAGCAGCTTGCGGCAGGGGAAGGGCTACGAGCAGTACTTC	CASSLRQGKGYEQYF
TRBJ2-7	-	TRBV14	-	TGTGCCAGCAGCTCCGACTTGGGTCGCGAGCAGTACTTC	CASSSDLGREQYF
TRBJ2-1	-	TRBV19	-	TGTGCCAGTTCCCTGGCGGACTACAATGAGCAGTTCTTC	CASSLADYNEQFF
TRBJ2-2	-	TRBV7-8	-	TGTGCCAGCAGCTTAGTAAGGCCACATCCTCAAGTCTTCACCGGGGAGCTGTTTTTT	CASSLVRPHPQVFTGELFF
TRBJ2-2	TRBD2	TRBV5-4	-	TGTGCCAGCAGCTTTCGGACTAGCGGGAGGACGGCCGGGGAGCTGTTTTTT	CASSFRTSGRTAGELFF
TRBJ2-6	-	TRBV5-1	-	TGCGCCAGCAGCTTACAGGGCTCTGGGGCCAACGTCCTGACTTTC	CASSLQGSGANVLTF
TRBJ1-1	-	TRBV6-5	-	TGTGCCAGCAGTCGCCTCGGCACGGGGCTAAGTGAAGCTTTCTTT	CASSRLGTGLSEAFF
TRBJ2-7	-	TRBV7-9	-	TGTGCCAGCAGCGAACGACAGGGGACTAATTACGAGCAGTACTTC	CASSERQGTNYEQYF
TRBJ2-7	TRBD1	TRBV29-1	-	TGCAGCGTCTCCCGCGGGACAGGGGAAGAGCAGTACTTC	CSVSRGTGEEQYF
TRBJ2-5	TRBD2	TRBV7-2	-	TGTGCCAGCGGGAGGGCCCAAGAGACCCAGTACTTC	CASGRAQETQYF
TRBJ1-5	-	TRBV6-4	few	TGTGCCAGCATTAACACAGCGATGGCCCAGCATTTT	CASINTAMAQHF
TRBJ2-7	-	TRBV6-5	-	TGTGCCAGCAGTTACGACGGATCCTACGAGCAGTACTTC	CASSYDGSYEQYF
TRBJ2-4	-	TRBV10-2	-	TGCGCCAGCAGTGATATAGGGCAGCTAGCCAAAAACATTCAGTACTTC	CASSDIGQLAKNIQYF
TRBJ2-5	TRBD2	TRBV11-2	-	TGTGCCAGCAGTTTTTCGATAGCGGGAGTGCGGCAGGAGACCCAGTACTTC	CASSFSIAGVRQETQYF
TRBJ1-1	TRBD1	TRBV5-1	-	TGCGCCAGCAGCTCCGGACAGGGAACCATGAACACTGAAGCTTTCTTT	CASSSGQGTMNTEAFF
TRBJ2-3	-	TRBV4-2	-	TGTGCCAGCAGCGTCACAAGCGATACGCAGTATTTT	CASSVTSDTQYF
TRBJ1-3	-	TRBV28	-	TGTGCCAGCAGTTTCGGTGCCTCTGGAAACACCATATATTTT	CASSFGASGNTIYF
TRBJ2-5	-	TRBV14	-	TGTGCCAGCAGCCTGGACAGAGGAGAGACCCAGTACTTC	CASSLDRGETQYF
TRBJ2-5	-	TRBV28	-	TGTGCCAGCAGCCTCGAGGGAATTGAGACCCAGTACTTC	CASSLEGIETQYF
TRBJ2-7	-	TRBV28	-	TGTGCCAGCAGTTCCCTAGGTGGCGGGCGGCCCTACGAGCAGTACTTC	CASSSLGGGRPYEQYF
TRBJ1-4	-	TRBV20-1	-	TGCAGTCCTGTTGACGGAGAAAAACTGTTTTTT	CSPVDGEKLFF
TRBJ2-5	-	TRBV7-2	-	TGTGCCAGCAGCCCAAGGGTTCGAATCCAAGAGACCCAGTACTTC	CASSPRVRIQETQYF
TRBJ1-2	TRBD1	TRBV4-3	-	TGCGCCAGCAGCCAAGTAATCCAGGGGGCGAGGGGCTACACCTTC	CASSQVIQGARGYTF
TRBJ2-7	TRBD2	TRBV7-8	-	TGTGCCAGCAGCCCAAACCCCGGACTAGCGGGATACGACGAGCAGTACTTC	CASSPNPGLAGYDEQYF
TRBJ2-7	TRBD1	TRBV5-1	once	TGCGCCAGCAGCTTGGGTTTCGGACAGGATTCCTACGAGCAGTACTTC	CASSLGFGQDSYEQYF
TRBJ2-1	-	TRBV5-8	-	TGTGCCAGCAGCTTGTATGCGCGGAGGGCGGATGAGCAGTTCTTC	CASSLYARRADEQFF
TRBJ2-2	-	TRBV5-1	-	TGCGCCAGCAGCTTGGGTCCCCAGGGGCACACCGGGGAGCTGTTTTTT	CASSLGPQGHTGELFF
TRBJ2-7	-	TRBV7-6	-	TGTGCCAGCAGCTTACGGCAGGGTAGCTCCTACGAGCAGTACTTC	CASSLRQGSSYEQYF
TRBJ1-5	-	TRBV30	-	TGTGCCTGGAGTGTACTCCCAAAGGGGACGAATCAGCCCCAGCATTTT	CAWSVLPKGTNQPQHF
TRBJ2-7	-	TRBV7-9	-	TGTGCCAGCAGCTTCGATGCGCGGGCCACCTACGAGCAGTACTTC	CASSFDARATYEQYF
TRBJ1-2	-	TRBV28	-	TGTGCCAGCAGTTTATTCCAGGAGCACTATGGCTACACCTTC	CASSLFQEHYGYTF
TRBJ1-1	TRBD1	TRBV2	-	TGTGCCAGCAGCCAGGGAAGGACAGGGCACACTGAAGCTTTCTTT	CASSQGRTGHTEAFF
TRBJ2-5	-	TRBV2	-	TGTGCCAGCAGTCGACTGAAAGGAGAGACCCAGTACTTC	CASSRLKGETQYF